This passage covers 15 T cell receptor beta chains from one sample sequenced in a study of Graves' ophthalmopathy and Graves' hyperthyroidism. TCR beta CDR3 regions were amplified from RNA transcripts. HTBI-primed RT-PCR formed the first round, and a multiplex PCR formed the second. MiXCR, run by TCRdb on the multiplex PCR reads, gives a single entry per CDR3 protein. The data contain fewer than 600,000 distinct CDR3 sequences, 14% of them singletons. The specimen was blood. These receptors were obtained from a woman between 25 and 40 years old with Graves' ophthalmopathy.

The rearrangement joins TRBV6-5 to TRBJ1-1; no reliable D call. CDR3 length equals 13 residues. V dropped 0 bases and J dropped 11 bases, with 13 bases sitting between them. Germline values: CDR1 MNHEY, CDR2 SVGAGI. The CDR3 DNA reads TGTGCCAGCAGTTACTCCATGCGGACGCGGGCTTTCTTT. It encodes CASSYSMRTRAFF.

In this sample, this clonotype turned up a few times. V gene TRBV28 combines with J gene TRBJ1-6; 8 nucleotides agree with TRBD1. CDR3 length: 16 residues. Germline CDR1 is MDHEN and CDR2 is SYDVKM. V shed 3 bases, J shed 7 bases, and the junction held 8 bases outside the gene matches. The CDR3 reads CASSFSRGRLNSPLHF. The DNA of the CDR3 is TGTGCCAGCAGTTTCTCCAGGGGGCGTCTCAATTCACCCCTCCACTTT.

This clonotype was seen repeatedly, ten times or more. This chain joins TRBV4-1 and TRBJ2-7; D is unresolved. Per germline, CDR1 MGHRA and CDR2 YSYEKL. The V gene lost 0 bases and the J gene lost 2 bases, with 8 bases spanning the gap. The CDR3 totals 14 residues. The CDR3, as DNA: TGCGCCAGCAGCCAAGATCCATCGACCTACGAGCAGTACTTC. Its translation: CASSQDPSTYEQYF.

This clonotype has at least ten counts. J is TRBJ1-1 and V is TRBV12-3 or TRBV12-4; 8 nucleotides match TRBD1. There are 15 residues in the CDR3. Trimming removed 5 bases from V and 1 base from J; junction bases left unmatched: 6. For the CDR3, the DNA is TGTGCCAGCAGTCCAGGACAGGGCTGGAACACTGAAGCTTTCTTT. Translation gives CASSPGQGWNTEAFF.

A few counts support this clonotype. CDR3: CASSSGPAPTF. The CDR3 nucleotides read TGTGCCAGCAGCTCCGGTCCGGCTCCCACCTTC. V usage is TRBV5-6 and J usage is TRBJ1-2; D call uncertain. From germline, CDR1 is SGHDT and CDR2 YYEEEE. Trimming removed 3 bases at V and 13 bases at J, with 13 bases between. The CDR3 loop spans 11 amino acids. Using reference TRBV5-6 and TRBJ1-2 for the parts outside the CDR3, the full variable domain is DAGVTQSPTHLIKTRGQQVTLRCSPKSGHDTVSWYQQALGQGPQFIFQYYEEEERQRGNFPDRFSGHQFPNYSSELNVNALLLGDSALYLCASSSGPAPTFGSGTRLTVV.

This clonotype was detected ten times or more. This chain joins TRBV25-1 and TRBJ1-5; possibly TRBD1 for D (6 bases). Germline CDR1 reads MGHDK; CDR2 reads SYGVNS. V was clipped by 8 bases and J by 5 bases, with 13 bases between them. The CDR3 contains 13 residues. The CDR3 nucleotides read TGTGCCAGCCCCCGACAGGCTGATCAGCCCCAGCATTTT. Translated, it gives CASPRQADQPQHF.

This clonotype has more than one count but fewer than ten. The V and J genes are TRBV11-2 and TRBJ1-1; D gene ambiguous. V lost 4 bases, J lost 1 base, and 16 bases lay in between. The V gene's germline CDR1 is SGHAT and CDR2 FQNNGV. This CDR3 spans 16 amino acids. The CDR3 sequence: CASSSDRRLGNTEAFF. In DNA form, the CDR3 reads TGTGCCAGCAGCTCAGACCGCCGCCTGGGGAACACTGAAGCTTTCTTT. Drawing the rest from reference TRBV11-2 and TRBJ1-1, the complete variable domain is EAGVAQSPRYKIIEKRQSVAFWCNPISGHATLYWYQQILGQGPKLLIQFQNNGVVDDSQLPKDRFSAERLKGVDSTLKIQPAKLEDSAVYLCASSSDRRLGNTEAFFGQGTRLTVV.

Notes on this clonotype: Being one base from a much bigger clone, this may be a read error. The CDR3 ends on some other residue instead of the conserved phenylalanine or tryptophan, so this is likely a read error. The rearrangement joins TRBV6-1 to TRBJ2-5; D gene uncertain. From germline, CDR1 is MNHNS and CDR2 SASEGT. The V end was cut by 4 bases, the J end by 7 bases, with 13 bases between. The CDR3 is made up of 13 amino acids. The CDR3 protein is CASSGASRATQYL. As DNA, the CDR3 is TGTGCCAGCAGTGGGGCCTCAAGGGCGACCCAGTACCTC.

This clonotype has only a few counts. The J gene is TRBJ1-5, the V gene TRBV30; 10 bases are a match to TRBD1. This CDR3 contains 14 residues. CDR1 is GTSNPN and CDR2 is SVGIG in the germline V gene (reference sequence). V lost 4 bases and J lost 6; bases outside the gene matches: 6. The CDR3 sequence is CAWNPGQGSQPQHF. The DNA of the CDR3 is TGTGCCTGGAATCCGGGACAGGGGAGTCAGCCCCAGCATTTT.

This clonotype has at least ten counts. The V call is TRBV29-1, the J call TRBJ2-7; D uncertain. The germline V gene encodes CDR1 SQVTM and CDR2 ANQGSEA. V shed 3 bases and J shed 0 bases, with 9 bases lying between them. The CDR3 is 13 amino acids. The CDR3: CSVEVGSSYEQYF. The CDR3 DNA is TGCAGCGTTGAGGTGGGCAGCTCCTACGAGCAGTACTTC.

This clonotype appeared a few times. CDR3 loop: CASSQDGASGGQETQYF. For the CDR3, the DNA is TGTGCCAGCAGCCAAGATGGGGCTAGCGGGGGGCAAGAGACCCAGTACTTC. This chain connects TRBV4-2 to TRBJ2-5, with 11 bases identical to TRBD2. Germline CDR1 and CDR2: LGHNA and YNFKEQ. Trimming took 0 bases from V and 2 from J; bases not matched to a gene: 5. The CDR3 loop spans 17 amino acids.

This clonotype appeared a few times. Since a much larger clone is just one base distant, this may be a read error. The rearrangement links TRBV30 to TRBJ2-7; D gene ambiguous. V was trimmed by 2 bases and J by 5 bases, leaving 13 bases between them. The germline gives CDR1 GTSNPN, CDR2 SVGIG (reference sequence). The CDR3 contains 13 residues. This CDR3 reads CAWSRRFAHEQYF. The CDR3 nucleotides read TGTGCCTGGAGTAGACGATTTGCCCACGAGCAGTACTTC. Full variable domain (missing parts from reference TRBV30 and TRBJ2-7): SQTIHQWPATLVQPVGSPLSLECTVEGTSNPNLYWYRQAAGRGLQLLFYSVGIGQISSEVPQNLSASRPQDRQFILSSKKLLLSDSGFYLCAWSRRFAHEQYFGPGTRLTVT.

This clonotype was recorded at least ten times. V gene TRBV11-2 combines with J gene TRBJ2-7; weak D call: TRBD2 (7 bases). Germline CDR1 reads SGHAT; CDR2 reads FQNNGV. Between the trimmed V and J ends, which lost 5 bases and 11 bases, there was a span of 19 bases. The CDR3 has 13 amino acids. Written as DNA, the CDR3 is TGTGCCAGCAGCCCAAACTCACAGGGAGGGGAGTACTTC. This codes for CASSPNSQGGEYF.

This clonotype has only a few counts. The CDR3 sequence is CACSRGQLLYEQYF. The CDR3, as DNA: TGTGCCTGTTCCCGGGGACAGCTATTATACGAGCAGTACTTC. The chain combines TRBV30 with TRBJ2-7, with 7 bases lining up with TRBD1. Germline CDR1 is GTSNPN and CDR2 is SVGIG (reference sequence). The CDR3 extends over 14 amino acids. J lost 4 bases, V lost 6 bases, and 12 bases had no gene match.

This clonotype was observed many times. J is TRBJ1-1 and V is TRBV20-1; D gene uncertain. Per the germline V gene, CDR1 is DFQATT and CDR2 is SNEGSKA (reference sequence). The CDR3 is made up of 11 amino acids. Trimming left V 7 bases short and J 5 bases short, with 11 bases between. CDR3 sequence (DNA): TGCAGTGTTTTAATTGTGACTGAAGCTTTCTTT. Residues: CSVLIVTEAFF.